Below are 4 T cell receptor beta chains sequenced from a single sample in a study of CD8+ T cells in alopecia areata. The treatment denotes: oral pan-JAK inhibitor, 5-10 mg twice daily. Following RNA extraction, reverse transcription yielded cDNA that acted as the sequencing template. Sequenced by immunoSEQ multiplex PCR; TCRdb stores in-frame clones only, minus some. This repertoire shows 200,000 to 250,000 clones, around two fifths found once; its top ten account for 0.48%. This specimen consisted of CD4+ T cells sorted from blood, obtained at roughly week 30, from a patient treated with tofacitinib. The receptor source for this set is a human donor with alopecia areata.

CDR3 residues: CASSSRDRAEAFF. The CDR3 DNA reads TGTGCCAGCAGTTCCCGGGACCGCGCTGAAGCTTTCTTT. J is TRBJ1-1 and V is TRBV27, with a weak D call TRBD1 (5 bases). The CDR3 spans 13 residues. V lost 4 bases, J lost 6 bases, and 12 bases lay in between. The germline V gene encodes CDR1 MNHEY and CDR2 SMNVEV (reference sequence).

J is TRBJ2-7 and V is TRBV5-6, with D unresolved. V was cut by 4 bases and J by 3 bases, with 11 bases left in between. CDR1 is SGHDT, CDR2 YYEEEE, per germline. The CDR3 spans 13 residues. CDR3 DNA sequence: TGTGCCAGCAGCCCGATCCGACACTACGAGCAGTACTTC. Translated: CASSPIRHYEQYF.

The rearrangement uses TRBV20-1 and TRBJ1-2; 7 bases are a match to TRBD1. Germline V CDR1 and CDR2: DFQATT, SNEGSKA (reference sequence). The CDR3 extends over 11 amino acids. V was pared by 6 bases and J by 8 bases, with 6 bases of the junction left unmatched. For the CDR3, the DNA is TGCAGTGCAACGACAGGGCTGGGCTACACCTTC. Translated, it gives CSATTGLGYTF.

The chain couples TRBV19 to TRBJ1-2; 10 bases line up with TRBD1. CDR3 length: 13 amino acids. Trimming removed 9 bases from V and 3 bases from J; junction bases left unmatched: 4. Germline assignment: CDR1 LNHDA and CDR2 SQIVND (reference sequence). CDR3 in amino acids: CASMDRGYYGYTF. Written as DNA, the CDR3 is TGTGCCAGCATGGACAGGGGGTACTATGGCTACACCTTC. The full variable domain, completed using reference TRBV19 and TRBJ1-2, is DGGITQSPKYLFRKEGQNVTLSCEQNLNHDAMYWYRQDPGQGLRLIYYSQIVNDFQKGDIAEGYSVSREKKESFPLTVTSAQKNPTAFYLCASMDRGYYGYTFGSGTRLTVV.